Listed below are T cell receptor beta chains from one sample, sequenced in a study of T cells in localized non-small cell lung cancer. Produced via immunoSEQ multiplex PCR; TCRdb's table is partial and in-frame only. The sample has tens of thousands of clones, around 90% seen once. Sequenced here: peripheral blood, sampled before any cancer treatment. All receptors derive from a man aged 40-75 years with stage I squamous cell lung carcinoma. Both conserved end residues are part of each CDR3. Each record gives: J gene, V gene, clone size, D gene, CDR3 protein. The D gene is left open where the match is weak. Clone size is shown for a subset of rows, as once, few, many or a class of expanded clone.

>TRBJ2-1|TRBV6-5|-|TRBD2
CASSGGTSGWNEQFF
>TRBJ2-1|TRBV19|-|TRBD2
CASSIKPGLADNEQFF
>TRBJ1-5|TRBV7-2|-|-
CASSLRDQPQHF
>TRBJ2-2|TRBV28|-|-
CASSLRTGELFF
>TRBJ1-1|TRBV18|-|-
CASSPLPQIQQGGGTEAFF
>TRBJ2-2|TRBV7-9|-|-
CASSLPIGNTGELFF
>TRBJ2-5|TRBV5-1|-|-
CASSYPQETQYF
>TRBJ2-7|TRBV7-6|-|-
CASSPSPIPEQYF
>TRBJ2-3|TRBV29-1|-|-
CSVEPSQGGDTQYF
>TRBJ2-1|TRBV9|-|-
CASSVFSILGGDEQFF
>TRBJ2-7|TRBV18|once|TRBD1
CASSPLNPGGAYEQYF
>TRBJ2-5|TRBV28|-|-
CATAPWGSEETQYF
>TRBJ2-3|TRBV4-2|-|-
CASSQEASTDTQYF
>TRBJ2-3|TRBV7-3|-|TRBD1
CASSRTGSTDTQYF
>TRBJ2-5|TRBV29-1|few|-
CSVAPSGYQETQYF
>TRBJ2-7|TRBV6-1|-|-
CASARAGSPYEQYF
>TRBJ2-2|TRBV28|-|TRBD2
CASSSLAGGAGELFF
>TRBJ1-5|TRBV9|-|-
CASSVGFNQPQHF
>TRBJ1-3|TRBV10-3|-|-
CAIYGQGGNTIYF
>TRBJ2-7|TRBV4-3|few|-
CASSQEPGLSYEQYF
>TRBJ2-7|TRBV7-9|once|-
CASSLQVAESYEQYF
>TRBJ2-5|TRBV5-1|-|TRBD2
CASSPGVGTSGQETQYF
>TRBJ2-1|TRBV5-6|-|-
CASSLVTLISYNEQFF
>TRBJ2-5|TRBV5-1|-|-
CASSLGPTLQETQYF
>TRBJ1-5|TRBV5-6|-|-
CASSSSGQIYQPQHF
>TRBJ1-3|TRBV28|-|-
CASDDPPGNTIYF
>TRBJ1-1|TRBV29-1|-|-
CSVDSPGPPEAFF
>TRBJ1-5|TRBV20-1|-|-
CSASLNQPQHF
>TRBJ2-2|TRBV30|-|-
CAWSRMQNTGELFF
>TRBJ1-1|TRBV2|few|-
CASSEVSEAFF
>TRBJ2-1|TRBV25-1|-|TRBD2
CASSETGTSGSGEQFF
>TRBJ1-5|TRBV29-1|-|TRBD1
CSVWDRDNQPQHF
>TRBJ2-7|TRBV7-8|-|TRBD2
CASRSRLAGGSAYEQYF
>TRBJ2-2|TRBV25-1|-|TRBD1
CASSQTGYTGELFF
>TRBJ1-2|TRBV5-1|-|TRBD1
CASRDRGPSYTF
>TRBJ2-7|TRBV29-1|-|TRBD1
CSVPLQGDPYEQYF
>TRBJ2-1|TRBV7-2|-|-
CASTLLYPINEQFF
>TRBJ2-1|TRBV7-9|-|TRBD2
CASSSRTSGSSYNEQFF
>TRBJ2-7|TRBV5-1|-|-
CASSLGGGDYEQYF
>TRBJ2-7|TRBV6-1|-|-
CASREPGRLYEQYF
>TRBJ2-2|TRBV4-1|few|-
CASSQDQYTGELFF